The T cell receptor (beta chain) under discussion was sequenced for a study of cytomegalovirus exposure and HLA in healthy donors. V gave up 3 bases and J gave up 3 bases, with 8 bases separating them. The CDR3 has 13 residues. Germline V gene sequence: CDR1 MNHNS, CDR2 SASEGT. This clone was recorded a few times. Its matching antigen is unknown. Regarding the study as a whole: Later, an analysis found that common viral pathogens appeared to be linked with several of the most significant clusters. An analysis was carried out at a later point. It showed that HLA-associated TCR beta chains were more clonally expanded than equally common non-associated chains. A missense variant in DCLRE1C was later tied to TCR beta V- and J-gene trimming.

The PCR was carried out with 60 Vbeta primers and 13 Jbeta primers. Assay: immunoSEQ multiplex PCR; the TCRdb copy retains only in-frame clones and omits some. The profile shows 130,000 or so clones, approximately 87% of them singletons. This receptor was taken from a man between 40 and 49 years old in good health and CMV-seronegative. The sample consisted of PBMCs. V and J are TRBV6-1 and TRBJ1-1, with D uncertain. CDR3 residues: CASSDLGDTEAFF. CDR3 nucleotide sequence: TGTGCCAGCAGTGATCTGGGAGACACTGAAGCTTTCTTT.